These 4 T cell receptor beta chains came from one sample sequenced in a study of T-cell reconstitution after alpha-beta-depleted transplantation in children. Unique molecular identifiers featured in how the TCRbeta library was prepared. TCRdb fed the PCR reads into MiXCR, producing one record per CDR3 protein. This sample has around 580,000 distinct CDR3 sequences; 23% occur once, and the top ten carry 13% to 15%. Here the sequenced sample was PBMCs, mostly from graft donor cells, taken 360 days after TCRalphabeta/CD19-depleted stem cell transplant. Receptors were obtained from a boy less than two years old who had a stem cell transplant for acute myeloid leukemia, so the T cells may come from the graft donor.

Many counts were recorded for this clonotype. The CDR3 DNA is TGTGCCAGCAGCCCCGGAGGGACCTCCTACGAGCAGTACTTC. This codes for CASSPGGTSYEQYF. The chain joins TRBV7-2 to TRBJ2-7, with D possibly being TRBD2 (6 bases). CDR3 length equals 14 residues. Germline V gives CDR1 SGHTA, CDR2 FQGNSA. Trimming took off 5 bases at V and 0 bases at J, with 11 bases between the two ends.

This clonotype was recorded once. The CDR3 region has the DNA TGTGCCAGCAGCCAGGACAGCCGAGGGGTCACAGATACGCAGTATTTT. Its protein is CASSQDSRGVTDTQYF. This chain joins TRBV5-6 and TRBJ2-3; TRBD1 might be the D (6 bases). Trimming shortened V by 4 bases and J by 2 bases, and 17 bases separated the two germline ends. CDR3 length: 16 amino acids. In germline, CDR1 is SGHDT, CDR2 YYEEEE.

CDR3 sequence: CASSLQRRGANTEAFF. In DNA form, the CDR3 reads TGTGCCAGCAGTTTACAGCGGCGGGGGGCAAACACTGAAGCTTTCTTT. The rearrangement uses TRBV27 and TRBJ1-1; a possible D gene is TRBD1 (6 bases). From germline, CDR1 is MNHEY and CDR2 SMNVEV (reference sequence). Trimming left V 2 bases short and J 2 bases short, with 15 bases between. The CDR3 runs 16 residues.

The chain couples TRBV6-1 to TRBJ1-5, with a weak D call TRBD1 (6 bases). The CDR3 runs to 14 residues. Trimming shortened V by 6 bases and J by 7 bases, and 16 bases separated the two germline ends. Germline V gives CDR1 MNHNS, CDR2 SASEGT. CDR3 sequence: CASRTTGLEQPQHF. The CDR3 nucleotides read TGTGCCAGCAGGACAACAGGGTTGGAACAGCCCCAGCATTTT.